What follows is one T cell receptor beta chain and its context. The sample is drawn from a study of shared clonotypes between healthy human individuals. All donors were Caucasian adults living in Nashville, Tennessee. CD4+ cells yielded CD45RA+ naive and CD45RA-negative memory subsets. Deep was the level used in running the assay. Sequencing was performed with immunoSEQ multiplex PCR; in TCRdb, only in-frame clones are kept and a portion is missing. This table has about 1 million clones, around 74% appearing once. The TCR sequence derives from a man younger than 30 in good health. Material for sequencing was memory CD4+ T cells sorted from blood. The subset is: CD45RA-negative fraction.

CDR3 nucleotides: TGTGCCAGCAGTATGGACGGCTCTGGGGCCAACGTCCTGACTTTC. Translating gives CASSMDGSGANVLTF. The chain employs TRBV6-1 and TRBJ2-6, with D uncertain. The germline V gene has CDR1 MNHNS and CDR2 SASEGT. V was clipped by 5 bases and J by 0 bases, with 8 bases between them. The CDR3 sequence is 15 residues long.